This is a list of T cell receptor beta chains from one sample in a study of cytomegalovirus exposure and HLA in healthy donors. Assay used: immunoSEQ multiplex PCR; TCRdb lists only in-frame clones, some missing. The repertoire has 140,000 or so clones, almost 85% of them found once; the top ten carry around 9.7%. Sequencing was done on a sample of PBMCs. These receptors were taken from a woman aged 55 to 70 in good health and CMV-seropositive. CDR3s include the opening cysteine and the closing phenylalanine or tryptophan. A D gene is named only where the DNA matches it firmly. Some rows have no size entry. The others give once, few or many, or a class for an expanded clone.

d_gene	v_gene	j_gene	abundance	CDR3aa	CDR3nt
TRBD2	TRBV9	TRBJ2-3	once	CASSGGQVWDTQYF	TGTGCCAGTAGCGGGGGGCAGGTCTGGGATACGCAGTATTTT
TRBD1	TRBV5-4	TRBJ2-7	.	CASSLGQGRYEQYF	TGTGCCAGCAGTTTGGGACAGGGGAGGTACGAGCAGTACTTC
TRBD2	TRBV27	TRBJ2-7	.	CASSWGEGWGTYEQYF	TGTGCCAGCAGTTGGGGGGAGGGATGGGGTACCTACGAGCAGTACTTC
TRBD1	TRBV6-8	TRBJ2-5	.	CASTGQGAETQYF	TGTGCCAGCACCGGACAGGGGGCAGAGACCCAGTACTTC
TRBD2	TRBV6-5	TRBJ2-2	.	CASSRGSRNTGELFF	TGTGCCAGCAGTCGCGGGAGCCGGAACACCGGGGAGCTGTTTTTT
TRBD2	TRBV10-3	TRBJ2-2	.	CASSGGANTGELFF	TGTGCCAGCTCGGGGGGGGCAAACACCGGGGAGCTGTTTTTT
.	TRBV5-4	TRBJ2-7	.	CASSLPGVEQYF	TGTGCCAGCAGCTTACCAGGCGTCGAGCAGTACTTC
TRBD1	TRBV28	TRBJ2-7	.	CASSLGDRGRNEQYF	TGTGCCAGCAGTTTAGGGGACAGGGGGCGCAACGAGCAGTACTTC
.	TRBV7-2	TRBJ2-5	once	CASSPTQGWEETQYF	TGTGCCAGCAGCCCAACTCAGGGATGGGAAGAGACCCAGTACTTC
TRBD2	TRBV5-1	TRBJ2-1	.	CASSVQGLAGNNEQFF	TGCGCCAGCAGCGTCCAGGGACTAGCGGGGAACAATGAGCAGTTCTTC
.	TRBV4-1	TRBJ2-3	.	CASSRGLPGTDTQYF	TGCGCCAGCAGCCGGGGACTGCCTGGCACAGATACGCAGTATTTT
TRBD1	TRBV27	TRBJ2-5	.	CASSFYRGPQETQYF	TGTGCCAGCAGTTTTTACAGGGGACCCCAAGAGACCCAGTACTTC
TRBD2	TRBV7-2	TRBJ2-7	.	CASRMGLADYEQYF	TGTGCCAGCAGAATGGGACTAGCGGACTACGAGCAGTACTTC
.	TRBV6-5	TRBJ2-5	.	CASKIEAGTETQYF	TGTGCCAGCAAAATAGAGGCGGGGACGGAGACCCAGTACTTC
.	TRBV27	TRBJ1-2	.	CASSQLGVRGYTF	TGTGCCAGCAGTCAGCTAGGGGTACGTGGCTACACCTTC
.	TRBV5-4	TRBJ1-1	.	CASSSTTTGLAAGAFF	TGTGCCAGCAGCTCCACGACGACAGGATTGGCGGCCGGAGCTTTCTTT
TRBD1	TRBV19	TRBJ1-2	.	CASRKRQGELYGYTF	TGTGCCAGTAGAAAAAGACAGGGGGAATTGTATGGCTACACCTTC
.	TRBV6-1	TRBJ1-5	few	CASTVGENSNQPQHF	TGTGCCAGCACCGTGGGAGAAAATAGCAATCAGCCCCAGCATTTT
.	TRBV15	TRBJ2-7	few	CATSRNRGYEQYF	TGTGCCACCAGCAGAAACCGAGGCTACGAGCAGTACTTC
.	TRBV5-1	TRBJ2-5	.	CASSPLTQETQYF	TGCGCCAGCAGCCCGTTGACTCAAGAGACCCAGTACTTC
.	TRBV6-6	TRBJ1-4	few	CASRGGNEKLFF	TGTGCCAGCAGAGGGGGAAATGAAAAACTGTTTTTT
TRBD1	TRBV10-3	TRBJ2-1	few	CAISDGQGNNEQFF	TGTGCCATCAGTGATGGACAGGGGAACAATGAGCAGTTCTTC
TRBD1	TRBV2	TRBJ2-2	.	CASSWDSFNTGELFF	TGTGCCAGCAGTTGGGACAGCTTCAACACCGGGGAGCTGTTTTTT
TRBD2	TRBV27	TRBJ2-1	.	CASSYGPVAGGDEQFF	TGTGCCAGCAGTTATGGACCGGTAGCGGGAGGGGATGAGCAGTTCTTC
.	TRBV25-1	TRBJ1-6	.	CASNGLSSYNSPLHF	TGTGCCAGCAATGGGCTTAGCTCCTATAATTCACCCCTCCACTTT
.	TRBV21-1	TRBJ1-4	few	CASRPQGAGWDEKLFF	TGTGCCAGCAGACCTCAGGGGGCGGGCTGGGATGAAAAACTGTTTTTT
.	TRBV30	TRBJ1-6	.	CAWSLQINSPLHF	TGTGCCTGGAGTCTGCAGATCAATTCACCCCTCCACTTT
.	TRBV6-6	TRBJ1-1	.	CASPPGPNTEAFF	TGTGCCTCCCCCCCAGGGCCGAACACTGAAGCTTTCTTT
TRBD1	TRBV5-6	TRBJ2-7	.	CASSSGQFFEQYF	TGTGCCAGCAGCTCGGGACAGTTCTTCGAGCAGTACTTC
TRBD2	TRBV19	TRBJ2-1	.	CASSSSSGSPYNEQFF	TGTGCCAGTAGTTCGTCTAGCGGGAGTCCCTACAATGAGCAGTTCTTC
.	TRBV4-1	TRBJ2-3	.	CASSLSERRGTDTQYF	TGCGCCAGCAGCCTCTCAGAGAGGAGGGGCACAGATACGCAGTATTTT
.	TRBV7-2	TRBJ1-1	.	CASSLEGRGGSEAFF	TGTGCCAGCAGCTTAGAAGGCAGAGGTGGGTCTGAAGCTTTCTTT
TRBD1	TRBV4-3	TRBJ1-1	.	CASSSTGGTEAFF	TGCGCCAGCAGCTCGACAGGGGGCACTGAAGCTTTCTTT
.	TRBV19	TRBJ2-1	.	CASSIDAAGPYNEQFF	TGTGCCAGTAGTATAGATGCGGCGGGACCCTACAATGAGCAGTTCTTC
.	TRBV6-5	TRBJ2-7	.	CASRGTYEQYF	TGTGCCAGCCGCGGTACCTACGAGCAGTACTTC
.	TRBV6-6	TRBJ1-5	.	CASKVEYQPQHF	TGTGCCAGCAAAGTGGAGTATCAGCCCCAGCATTTT
.	TRBV7-9	TRBJ1-2	.	CASSLGGGNYGYTF	TGTGCCAGCAGCTTAGGGGGGGGGAACTATGGCTACACCTTC
.	TRBV21-1	TRBJ2-7	.	CASSLPGHRSYEQYF	TGTGCCAGCTCCCTACCGGGACACAGATCCTACGAGCAGTACTTC
.	TRBV29-1	TRBJ2-2	few	CSVVQGGTGELFF	TGCAGCGTTGTTCAGGGGGGTACCGGGGAGCTGTTTTTT
TRBD1	TRBV7-9	TRBJ1-1	.	CASSSGQAGAFF	TGTGCCAGCAGCTCGGGACAGGCCGGAGCTTTCTTT
TRBD2	TRBV5-4	TRBJ2-2	.	CASSLGAGGPIGELFF	TGTGCCAGCAGCTTGGGGGCGGGAGGGCCTATCGGGGAGCTGTTTTTT
.	TRBV4-1	TRBJ1-3	.	CASSQLPWGVGNTIYF	TGCGCCAGCAGCCAATTGCCTTGGGGGGTTGGAAACACCATATATTTT
.	TRBV9	TRBJ2-1	.	CASSVRSGVGPGNEQFF	TGTGCCAGCAGCGTACGAAGCGGAGTGGGTCCAGGCAATGAGCAGTTCTTC
.	TRBV5-1	TRBJ2-7	once	CASSLVGVGYEQYF	TGCGCCAGCAGCTTGGTGGGAGTCGGCTACGAGCAGTACTTC
TRBD1	TRBV4-1	TRBJ1-2	.	CASSQGILISTGGGYTF	TGCGCCAGCAGCCAAGGAATCCTTATTTCAACAGGGGGAGGCTACACCTTC
TRBD1	TRBV2	TRBJ2-3	once	CASTPGQSTDTQYF	TGTGCCAGCACTCCGGGACAGAGCACAGATACGCAGTATTTT
TRBD2	TRBV6-5	TRBJ2-1	.	CASSYGIAGDNEQFF	TGTGCCAGCAGTTACGGGATAGCGGGAGACAATGAGCAGTTCTTC
.	TRBV4-2	TRBJ2-5	.	CASSQDLRDSGRGETQYF	TGTGCCAGCAGCCAAGATCTTCGGGACAGTGGCCGGGGGGAGACCCAGTACTTC
TRBD1	TRBV29-1	TRBJ2-2	.	CSVARGLVGELFF	TGCAGCGTTGCCAGGGGGCTGGTCGGGGAGCTGTTTTTT
TRBD2	TRBV19	TRBJ2-7	.	CASTYSGDYSYEQYF	TGTGCCAGTACCTATAGCGGGGACTACTCCTACGAGCAGTACTTC
TRBD1	TRBV7-9	TRBJ1-3	.	CASSLGQGLYF	TGTGCCAGCAGCTTAGGACAGGGGTTATACTTT
TRBD1	TRBV10-3	TRBJ2-7	.	CAISETRGTGGARNEQYF	TGTGCCATCAGTGAGACCCGGGGGACAGGGGGCGCGAGGAACGAGCAGTACTTC
TRBD1	TRBV4-1	TRBJ1-4	.	CASSQVDRVELFF	TGCGCCAGCAGCCAAGTCGACAGGGTGGAACTGTTTTTT